Below, 3 T cell receptor beta chains from the same sample are listed, as sequenced in a study of cytomegalovirus exposure and HLA in healthy donors. The study ran its PCR with 60 Vbeta and 13 Jbeta primers. The table came from immunoSEQ multiplex PCR; TCRdb's copy has only in-frame clones and leaves some out. This repertoire includes 95,000 to 110,000 clones. Material: PBMCs. The receptors originated from a man aged 35 to 55 in good health and CMV-seronegative.

In regard to this clone: Germline and junction disagree at one end, which may indicate a read error. The chain combines TRBV7-2 with TRBJ2-7; 9 nucleotides match TRBD1. In germline, CDR1 is SGHTA, CDR2 FQGNSA. CDR3 length: 15 amino acids. The CDR3: CASSLPTGGSSEQYF. The CDR3 DNA reads as TGTGCCAGCAGCTTACCGACAGGGGGTTCCTCCGAGCAGTACTTC.

The chain carries TRBV28 and TRBJ1-5, with 9 bases fitting TRBD1. This CDR3 is 17 amino acids long. Germline CDR1 MDHEN, CDR2 SYDVKM. V lost 7 bases to trimming and J lost 0 bases; unmatched junction nucleotides: 10. The CDR3 nucleotides are TGTGCCAGCATATCGGGACAGGGTCTAGATAGCAATCAGCCCCAGCATTTT. It encodes CASISGQGLDSNQPQHF.

The rearrangement joins TRBV7-9 to TRBJ2-5, with D maybe TRBD1 (6 bases). The germline V gene has CDR1 SEHNR and CDR2 FQNEAQ (reference sequence). V gave up 5 bases and J gave up 1 base, with 20 bases separating them. The CDR3 spans 17 residues. The CDR3 sequence: CASSTALTGRSQETQYF. CDR3 in DNA: TGTGCCAGCAGCACAGCCCTGACAGGTCGATCCCAAGAGACCCAGTACTTC. Full variable domain (rest looked up from reference TRBV7-9 and TRBJ2-5): DTGVSQNPRHKITKRGQNVTFRCDPISEHNRLYWYRQTLGQGPEFLTYFQNEAQLEKSRLLSDRFSAERPKGSFSTLEIQRTEQGDSAMYLCASSTALTGRSQETQYFGPGTRLLVL.